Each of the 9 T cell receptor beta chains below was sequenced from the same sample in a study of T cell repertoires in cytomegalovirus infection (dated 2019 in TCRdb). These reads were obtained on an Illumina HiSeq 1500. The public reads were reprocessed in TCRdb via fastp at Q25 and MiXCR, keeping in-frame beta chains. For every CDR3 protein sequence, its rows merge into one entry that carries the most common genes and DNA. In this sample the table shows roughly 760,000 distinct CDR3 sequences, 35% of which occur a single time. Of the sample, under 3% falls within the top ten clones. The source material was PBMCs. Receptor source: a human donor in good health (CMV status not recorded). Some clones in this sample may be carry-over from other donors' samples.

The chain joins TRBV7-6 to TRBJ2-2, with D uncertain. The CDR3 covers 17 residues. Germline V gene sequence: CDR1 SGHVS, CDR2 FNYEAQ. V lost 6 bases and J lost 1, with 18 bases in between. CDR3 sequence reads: CASSPGHLVGNTGELFF. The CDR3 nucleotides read TGTGCCAGCAGTCCTGGGCATCTGGTGGGGAACACCGGGGAGCTGTTTTTT.

CDR3 amino acids: CASIDGGDTEAFF. CDR3 bases: TGTGCCAGCATAGACGGGGGGGACACTGAAGCTTTCTTT. This chain links TRBV19 with TRBJ1-1; TRBD1 might be the D (5 bases). Trimming shortened V by 9 bases and J by 3 bases, and 14 bases separated the two germline ends. This CDR3 has 13 amino acids. CDR1 is LNHDA, CDR2 SQIVND, per germline (reference sequence). The variable domain in full, with the rest retrieved from reference TRBV19 and TRBJ1-1, is DGGITQSPKYLFRKEGQNVTLSCEQNLNHDAMYWYRQDPGQGLRLIYYSQIVNDFQKGDIAEGYSVSREKKESFPLTVTSAQKNPTAFYLCASIDGGDTEAFFGQGTRLTVV.

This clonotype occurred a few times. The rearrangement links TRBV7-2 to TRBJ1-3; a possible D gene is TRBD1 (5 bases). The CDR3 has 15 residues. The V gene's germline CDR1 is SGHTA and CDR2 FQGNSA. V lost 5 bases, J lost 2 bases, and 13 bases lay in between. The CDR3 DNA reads TGTGCCAGCAGCCCCAGCGGGGCCCCTGGAAACACCATATATTTT. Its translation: CASSPSGAPGNTIYF. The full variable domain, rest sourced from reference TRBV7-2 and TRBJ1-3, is GAGVSQSPSNKVTEKGKDVELRCDPISGHTALYWYRQSLGQGLEFLIYFQGNSAPDKSGLPSDRFSAERTGGSVSTLTIQRTQQEDSAVYLCASSPSGAPGNTIYFGEGSWLTVV.

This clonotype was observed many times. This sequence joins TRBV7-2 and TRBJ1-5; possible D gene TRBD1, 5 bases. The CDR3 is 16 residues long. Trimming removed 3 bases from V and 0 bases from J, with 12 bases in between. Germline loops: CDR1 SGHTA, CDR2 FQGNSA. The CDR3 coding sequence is TGTGCCAGCAGCTTCCAGGGCCTTTCTAGCAATCAGCCCCAGCATTTT. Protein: CASSFQGLSSNQPQHF.

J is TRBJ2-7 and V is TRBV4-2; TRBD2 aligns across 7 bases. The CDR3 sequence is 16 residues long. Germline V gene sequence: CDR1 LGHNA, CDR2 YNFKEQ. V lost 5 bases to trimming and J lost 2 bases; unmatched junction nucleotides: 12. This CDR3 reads CASSALTSASPYEQYF. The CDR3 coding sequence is TGTGCCAGCAGCGCCTTAACTAGCGCATCACCCTACGAGCAGTACTTC.

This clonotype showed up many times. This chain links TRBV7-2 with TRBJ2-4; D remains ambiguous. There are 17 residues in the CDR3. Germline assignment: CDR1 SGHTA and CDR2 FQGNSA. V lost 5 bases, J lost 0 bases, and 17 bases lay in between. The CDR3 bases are TGTGCCAGCAGCGGCCAAGGGCCTCTCATAGCCAAAAACATTCAGTACTTC. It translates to CASSGQGPLIAKNIQYF.

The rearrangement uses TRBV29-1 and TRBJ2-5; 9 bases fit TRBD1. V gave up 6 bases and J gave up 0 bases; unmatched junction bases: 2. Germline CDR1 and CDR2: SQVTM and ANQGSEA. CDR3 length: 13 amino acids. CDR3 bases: TGCAGCGTGGGACAGGGCCACCAAGAGACCCAGTACTTC. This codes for CSVGQGHQETQYF. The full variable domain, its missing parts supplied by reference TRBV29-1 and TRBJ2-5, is SAVISQKPSRDICQRGTSLTIQCQVDSQVTMMFWYRQQPGQSLTLIATANQGSEATYESGFVIDKFPISRPNLTFSTLTVSNMSPEDSSIYLCSVGQGHQETQYFGPGTRLLVL.

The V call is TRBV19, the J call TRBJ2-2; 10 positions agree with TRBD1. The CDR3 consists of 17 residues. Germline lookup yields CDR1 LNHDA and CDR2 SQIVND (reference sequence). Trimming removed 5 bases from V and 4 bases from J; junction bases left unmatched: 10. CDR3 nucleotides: TGTGCCAGTAGTTCCCACCGGGACAGGGGACGCACCGGGGAGCTGTTTTTT. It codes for CASSSHRDRGRTGELFF. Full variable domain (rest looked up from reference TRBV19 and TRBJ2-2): DGGITQSPKYLFRKEGQNVTLSCEQNLNHDAMYWYRQDPGQGLRLIYYSQIVNDFQKGDIAEGYSVSREKKESFPLTVTSAQKNPTAFYLCASSSHRDRGRTGELFFGEGSRLTVL.

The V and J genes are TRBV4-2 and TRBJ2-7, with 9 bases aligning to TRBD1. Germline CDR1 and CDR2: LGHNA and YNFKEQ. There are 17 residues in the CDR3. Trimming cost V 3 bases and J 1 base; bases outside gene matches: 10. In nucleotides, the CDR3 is TGTGCCAGCAGCCATCAAATCTCGGGACAGGGTTCCTACGAGCAGTACTTC. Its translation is CASSHQISGQGSYEQYF.